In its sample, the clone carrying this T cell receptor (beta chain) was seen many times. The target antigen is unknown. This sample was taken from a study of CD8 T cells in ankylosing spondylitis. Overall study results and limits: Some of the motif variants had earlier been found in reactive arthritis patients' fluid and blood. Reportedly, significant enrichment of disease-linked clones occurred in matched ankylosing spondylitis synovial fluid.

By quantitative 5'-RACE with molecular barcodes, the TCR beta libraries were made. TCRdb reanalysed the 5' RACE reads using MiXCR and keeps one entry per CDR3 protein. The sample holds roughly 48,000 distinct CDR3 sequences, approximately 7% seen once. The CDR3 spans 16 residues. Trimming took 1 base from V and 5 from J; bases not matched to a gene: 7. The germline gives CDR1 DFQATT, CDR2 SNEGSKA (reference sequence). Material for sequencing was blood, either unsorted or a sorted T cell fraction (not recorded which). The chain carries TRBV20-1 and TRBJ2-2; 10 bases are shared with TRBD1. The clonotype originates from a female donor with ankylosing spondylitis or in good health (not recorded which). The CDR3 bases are TGCAGTGCTAGAGGGCCGGGACAGGGGTCAACCGGGGAGCTGTTTTTT. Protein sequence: CSARGPGQGSTGELFF.